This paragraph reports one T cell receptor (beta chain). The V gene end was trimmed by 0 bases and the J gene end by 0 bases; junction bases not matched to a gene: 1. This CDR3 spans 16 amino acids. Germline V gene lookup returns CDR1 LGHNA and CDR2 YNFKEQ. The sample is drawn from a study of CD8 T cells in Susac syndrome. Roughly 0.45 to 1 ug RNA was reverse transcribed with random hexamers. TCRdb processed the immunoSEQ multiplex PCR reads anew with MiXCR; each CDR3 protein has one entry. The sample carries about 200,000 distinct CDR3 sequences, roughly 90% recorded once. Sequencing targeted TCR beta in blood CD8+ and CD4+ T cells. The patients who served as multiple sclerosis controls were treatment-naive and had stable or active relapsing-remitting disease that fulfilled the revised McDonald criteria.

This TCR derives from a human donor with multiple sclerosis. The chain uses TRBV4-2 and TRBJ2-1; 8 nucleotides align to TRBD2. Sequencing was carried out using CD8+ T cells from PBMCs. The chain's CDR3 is CASSQDRGGSYNEQFF. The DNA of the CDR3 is TGTGCCAGCAGCCAAGATCGGGGGGGCTCCTACAATGAGCAGTTCTTC.